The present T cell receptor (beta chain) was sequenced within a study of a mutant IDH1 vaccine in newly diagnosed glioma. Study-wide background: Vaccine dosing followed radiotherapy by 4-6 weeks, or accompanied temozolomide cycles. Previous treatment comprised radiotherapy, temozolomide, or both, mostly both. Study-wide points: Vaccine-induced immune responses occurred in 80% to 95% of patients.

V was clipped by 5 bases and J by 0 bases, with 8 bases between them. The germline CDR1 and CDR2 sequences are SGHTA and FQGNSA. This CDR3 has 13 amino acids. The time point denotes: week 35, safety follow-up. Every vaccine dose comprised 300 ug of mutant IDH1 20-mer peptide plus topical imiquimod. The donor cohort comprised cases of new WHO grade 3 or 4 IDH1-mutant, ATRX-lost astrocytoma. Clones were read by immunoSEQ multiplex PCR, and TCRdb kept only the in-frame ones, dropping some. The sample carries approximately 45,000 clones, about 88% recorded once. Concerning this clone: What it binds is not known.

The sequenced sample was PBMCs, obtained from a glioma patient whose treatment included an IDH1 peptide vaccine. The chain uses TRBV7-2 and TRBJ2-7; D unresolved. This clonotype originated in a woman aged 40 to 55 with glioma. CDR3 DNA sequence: TGTGCCAGCAGCCGACTGGACTCCTACGAGCAGTACTTC. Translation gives CASSRLDSYEQYF.